The rows below give T cell receptor beta chains drawn from one sample of a study of T cells in Graves' hyperthyroidism and ophthalmopathy. Via MiXCR, TCRdb re-called the multiplex PCR reads, giving one row per CDR3 protein. The repertoire holds hundreds of thousands of distinct CDR3 sequences, about 45% seen once, with less than 8.5% in the top ten. The sequencing sample was made of peripheral blood or thyroid tissue (not recorded which). The receptors here all came from an adult man with Graves' disease, either hyperthyroidism or ophthalmopathy (not recorded which). Both conserved end residues are trimmed from each CDR3. Each record gives: J gene, V gene, CDR3 protein.

J: TRBJ1-2
V: TRBV20-1
CDR3: SASARVSGYT

J: TRBJ1-3
V: TRBV7-2
CDR3: ASSLSAGPN

J: TRBJ1-2
V: TRBV7-9
CDR3: ASSSDRVFYGYT

J: TRBJ1-5
V: TRBV6-5
CDR3: ASGPNQPQH

J: TRBJ2-7
V: TRBV20-1
CDR3: SASATDQKGLAGIHEQY

J: TRBJ2-3
V: TRBV7-3
CDR3: ASSFWAGVADTQY

J: TRBJ1-2
V: TRBV25-1
CDR3: ASIKQGENGYT

J: TRBJ1-5
V: TRBV29-1
CDR3: SVVSVGSNQPQH

J: TRBJ1-5
V: TRBV4-3
CDR3: ASSPGDEGYNQPQH

J: TRBJ2-5
V: TRBV2
CDR3: ASSQGQRFGTQY

J: TRBJ1-3
V: TRBV12-3/TRBV12-4
CDR3: ASSLTGRVGNTIY

J: TRBJ1-2
V: TRBV29-1
CDR3: SVVLGQNYGYT

J: TRBJ2-5
V: TRBV15
CDR3: ATSRDKVGSPETQY

J: TRBJ1-2
V: TRBV10-3
CDR3: ASSTGEGQGYT

J: TRBJ1-6
V: TRBV10-2
CDR3: ASTDRHLH

J: TRBJ1-6
V: TRBV10-3
CDR3: ATRGLPDSPLH

J: TRBJ2-2
V: TRBV5-1
CDR3: ASSLSGGMNTGELF

J: TRBJ1-2
V: TRBV20-1
CDR3: SARVIQGDYGYT

J: TRBJ1-1
V: TRBV29-1
CDR3: SSTGRTEAF

J: TRBJ1-4
V: TRBV7-2
CDR3: ASSAGLGNEKLF

J: TRBJ1-5
V: TRBV2
CDR3: ASSGGGNQPQH

J: TRBJ1-6
V: TRBV27
CDR3: AIDLQRRPNSPLH

J: TRBJ1-1
V: TRBV7-3
CDR3: ASSQDPRTEAF

J: TRBJ2-2
V: TRBV19
CDR3: ASSTGGGSNTGELF

J: TRBJ1-2
V: TRBV7-2
CDR3: ASSSTGWSGYT

J: TRBJ1-5
V: TRBV7-9
CDR3: ASSVDGTNQH

J: TRBJ1-2
V: TRBV29-1
CDR3: SVEAPDRASGYGYT

J: TRBJ1-3
V: TRBV9
CDR3: ASSLALGPRPSGNTIY